This paragraph covers one TCR beta chain sequence. No cognate antigen has been identified for it. No base quality information exists; no much larger clone differs at one position. CDR1 and CDR2, per the germline V gene, are LGHNA and YNFKEQ. Its CDR3 holds 14 amino acids, cysteine through phenylalanine. The sequence is cut down to CDR3 DNA, 42 bases in frame from base 1. The V end loses 3 bases and the J end loses 2 bases, and a stretch of 8 bases separates them. The entry originates in a study of cytomegalovirus exposure and HLA in healthy donors (dated 2017 in TCRdb). With respect to the entire study: In an earlier analysis of 550 to 750 of the donors, 250 to 300 Gb of sequence data and just under 120 million unique TCR beta sequences from 180 million or so T cells were reported. HLA typing included class I and class II loci at four-digit resolution. The study profiled the T cell repertoires of 500 to 800 subjects by immunosequencing and related them to cytomegalovirus serostatus. Every repertoire in the discovery cohort had been generated on one and the same sequencing platform. On average, roughly 200,000 unique TCR beta nucleotide sequences were sequenced per donor among a few hundred genotyped donors of the cohort, with 15% to 20% of those sequences being non-productive. In a later genetic analysis, genome-wide SNP genotypes for about 55% of the roughly 700 donors were used, and that subset was treated as a discovery cohort. In the later analysis, no new phenotypic data were used to find candidate immune exposures; instead, reliance was placed on TCR beta sequences and their occurrence across donors. Several DR-DQ haplotypes were treated as single units for association and clustering because of strong linkage in the cohort. Donor age, sex, ethnicity and CMV serostatus were compiled alongside the repertoire data. Typing coverage varied by locus: about 620-630 donors for A, B, C, DRB1 and DQB1; roughly 510 for DQA1; about 590 for DPA1; fewer than 480 for DPB1. The aim of the study was to test whether cataloging public T cell receptors could identify signatures of past pathogen exposure. About 280 gigabases of sequencing data and around 85 million unique TCR sequences made up an early release that covered several hundred HLA-typed donors. The study combined high-throughput TCR immunosequencing, statistical association of individual TCRs with disease status, and machine learning to predict cytomegalovirus infection status. In a later analysis, previously published TCR beta repertoires from 550 to 700 donors were re-analyzed and high-resolution HLA genotyping was added so that TCR occurrence patterns could be studied. In an earlier analysis of a few hundred of the donors, high-throughput TCR beta sequencing was used to judge whether each TCR beta V gene segment behaved as functional or pseudogenic. In addition to the first cohort of roughly 670 subjects, a separate validation cohort of 120 different subjects was used. Among the roughly 390 genotyped donors, roughly 80% belonged to the genetic ancestry cluster associated with self-reported Caucasian donors. General conclusions and limits of the study: A total of around 150 TCR beta chains were listed by the study as associated with cytomegalovirus. Immune exposure information for the cohort was limited to CMV serostatus. In a later analysis, the rate of TCR association differed among HLA loci, with DRB1 alleles having the most associated TCRs and HLA-C alleles having the fewest. Because some donors lacked HLA typing at each locus, the association tests relied only on the typed subset. Because counts were too low, approximately 15 rarely observed V segments, including chromosome 9 orphons, were excluded from the earlier analysis of fewer than 650 of the donors. A cluster of highly shared sequence variants was judged likely to represent a technical artifact of the sequencing pipeline. The classifier was reported to diagnose cytomegalovirus status with high specificity and sensitivity in both the original and validation cohorts. Compared with the roughly 720-donor mean, donors in an Asian-associated ancestry cluster had fewer N-insertions in productive TCRs, according to a later genetic analysis. A later analysis associated 17,000 or so TCR beta sequences with specific HLA alleles at a false discovery rate of 0.05. V-gene and J-gene trimming of TCR beta chains was associated with a missense DCLRE1C variant in a later genetic analysis, and the association was replicated in an independent cohort. An earlier analysis of around 540 of the donors showed that most TCR beta V segments appeared in productive rearrangements either about 87% or about 30% of the time, which broadly matched IMGT annotations. Roughly uniform sequencing depth across donors was assumed in presence/absence analyses, although this assumption may not hold. According to a later analysis, most CMV-associated TCR beta chains appeared to be HLA-restricted, and the HLA associations seemed to be driven largely by CMV exposure. It was suggested by the authors that the approach could potentially be generalized to other disease states and immunological phenotypes. A further reported finding was that TCR beta sequences accurately predicted the HLA-A and HLA-B alleles for most subjects in the first cohort. In a later analysis, HLA-associated TCR beta chains were found to be more clonally expanded and to have lower generation probabilities than equally common non-associated chains. Strong co-occurrence of HLA alleles, especially DR and DQ, made assigning TCR associations to individual alleles difficult. The 87-base-pair reads could not distinguish some IMGT-functional V segments, including TRBV6-2 and TRBV6-3, so those segments were excluded. Correlated functional status among segregating V segments might be attributable to linkage disequilibrium, but an unknown experimental factor could not be ruled out. Only TCR beta chains were sequenced in this cohort, and the absence of alpha or paired-chain data limited detectable features. While some public TCRs were present in many individuals, most TCR sequences turned up only very rarely across donors. Three of the identified cytomegalovirus-associated TCR beta chains were confirmed in vitro to be specific for cytomegalovirus antigens. A later analysis reported that several top co-occurrence clusters appeared linked to parvovirus B19, influenza, CMV and Epstein-Barr virus.

The library was built by means of the immunoSEQ multiplex PCR assay. The multiplex PCR relied on a mix of 60 forward primers for TCR Vbeta segments and 13 reverse primers for TCR Jbeta segments. The CDR3 region of rearranged TCR beta genes was amplified from genomic DNA by a multiplex PCR assay. Amplified TCR beta libraries were sequenced as 87-base-pair reads on the Illumina HiSeq System. Per the original workflow: A later analysis tallied 75 million to 85 million unique TCR beta chains across the 700 or so repertoires, and some 10 million of those chains were shared by two or more donors. A nearest-neighbor algorithm error-corrected the raw reads and collapsed the reads into unique sequences, merging closely related sequences to remove PCR and sequencing errors. V, D and J gene segments were assigned by aligning CDR3 sequences to IMGT reference sequences. Each retained sequence needed at least a six-nucleotide match to both a V gene segment and a J gene segment. Rearrangements were called productive when the CDR3 lacked stop codons and stayed in frame with V and J; all others were non-productive. Following IMGT convention, CDR3 was defined as the stretch from the second conserved V-encoded cysteine to the conserved J-encoded phenylalanine. The earlier analysis of roughly 590 of the donors excluded any sequence lacking an unambiguous match to a single V gene segment. In an earlier analysis of approximately 590 of the donors, a V segment was called functional when productive rearrangements were above 56.7%, and segregating when the standard deviation between donors exceeded 5%. A statistical classification framework was built for diagnosing cytomegalovirus status from the catalog of TCR beta chain sequences. In a later analysis, V and J genes were assigned by comparing TCR nucleotide sequences against IMGT/GENE-DB human TR gene sequences. In a later analysis, CDR3 sequences and most-parsimonious VDJ recombination scenarios were assigned using the TCRdist pipeline. In a later analysis, each TCR beta chain was defined by its CDR3 amino acid sequence together with its V-gene family, and reads lacking a unique V-gene family were excluded. In a later analysis, 500 to 650 highly shared, low-generation-probability nucleotide sequences were removed to address suspected cross-contamination and a sequencing artifact. In a later analysis, a clonal expansion index was calculated for each public chain from normalized within-repertoire ranks of inferred template counts. In a later analysis, generation probabilities were computed with a VDJ recombination model fitted to out-of-frame rearrangements, and the resulting probabilities were checked against IGoR. A later analysis scored TCR-TCR, TCR-HLA and TCR-CMV co-occurrence with hypergeometric tests, applying a repertoire-size bias correction to TCR pairs. In a later analysis, false discovery rates were estimated by permuting HLA or CMV assignments 20 times. A later analysis grouped co-occurring TCRs with DBSCAN, adding TCRdist sequence similarity when clustering within HLA-allele-positive subsets. Repertoires with fewer than 30,000 or more than 120,000 public chains, plus five repertoires with anomalous nucleotide sharing, were excluded from co-occurrence clustering. The immuneACCESS repertoire file appears here via TCRdb, limited to in-frame rearrangements. These files lack a portion of the clones; in checked studies, under half of the deficit traces to unresolved V genes, and the cause of the others is not known. V and J calls and clone size are as listed in that table; D and trimming were resolved from the DNA. Across this sample there are around 99,000 clones, with about 84% seen only once. Approximately 2.2% of the sample is taken by the ten largest.

In total, over 600 healthy bone marrow donors made up the cohort. All cohort members were sampled while nominally healthy, although unrecorded immune exposures were likely present. The donor was CMV seronegative and belonged to the group of 380 or so seronegative cohort members. A peripheral blood sample was provided by each donor, and peripheral blood mononuclear cells were used for TCR beta sequencing. Genomic DNA was extracted from the blood cell samples with the Qiagen DNeasy Blood Extraction Kit. The clonotype was recovered from a man aged 25 to 45 in good health and CMV-seronegative. Material for sequencing was PBMCs. This receptor chain uses TRBV4-2 and TRBJ1-3; a tentative D match to TRBD1 spans 5 bases. The nucleotide sequence reads TGTGCCAGCAGCCAGAAGGGGACTGGAAACACCATATATTTT. Translated, it reads CASSQKGTGNTIYF.